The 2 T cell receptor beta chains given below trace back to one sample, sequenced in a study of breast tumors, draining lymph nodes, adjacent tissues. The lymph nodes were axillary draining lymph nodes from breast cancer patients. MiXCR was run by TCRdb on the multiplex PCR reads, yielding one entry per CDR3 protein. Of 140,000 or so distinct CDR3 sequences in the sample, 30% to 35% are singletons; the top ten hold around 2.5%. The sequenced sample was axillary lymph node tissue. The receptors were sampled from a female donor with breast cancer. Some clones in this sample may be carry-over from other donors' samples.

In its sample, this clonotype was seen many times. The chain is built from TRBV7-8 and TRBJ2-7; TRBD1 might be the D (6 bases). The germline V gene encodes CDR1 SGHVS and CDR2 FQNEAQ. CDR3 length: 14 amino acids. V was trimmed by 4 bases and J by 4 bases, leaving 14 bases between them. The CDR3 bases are TGTGCCAGCAGCTCCCGACAGGCCTGGTACGAGCAGTACGTC. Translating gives CASSSRQAWYEQYV.

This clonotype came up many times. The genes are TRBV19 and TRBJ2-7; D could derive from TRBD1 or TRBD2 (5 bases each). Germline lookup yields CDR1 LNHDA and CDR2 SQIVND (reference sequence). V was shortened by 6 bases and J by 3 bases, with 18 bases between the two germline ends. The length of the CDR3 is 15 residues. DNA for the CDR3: TGTGCCAGTAGGAGTGGAAGGGACGCGTACTACGAGCAGTACTTC. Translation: CASRSGRDAYYEQYF. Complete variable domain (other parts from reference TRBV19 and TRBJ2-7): DGGITQSPKYLFRKEGQNVTLSCEQNLNHDAMYWYRQDPGQGLRLIYYSQIVNDFQKGDIAEGYSVSREKKESFPLTVTSAQKNPTAFYLCASRSGRDAYYEQYFGPGTRLTVT.